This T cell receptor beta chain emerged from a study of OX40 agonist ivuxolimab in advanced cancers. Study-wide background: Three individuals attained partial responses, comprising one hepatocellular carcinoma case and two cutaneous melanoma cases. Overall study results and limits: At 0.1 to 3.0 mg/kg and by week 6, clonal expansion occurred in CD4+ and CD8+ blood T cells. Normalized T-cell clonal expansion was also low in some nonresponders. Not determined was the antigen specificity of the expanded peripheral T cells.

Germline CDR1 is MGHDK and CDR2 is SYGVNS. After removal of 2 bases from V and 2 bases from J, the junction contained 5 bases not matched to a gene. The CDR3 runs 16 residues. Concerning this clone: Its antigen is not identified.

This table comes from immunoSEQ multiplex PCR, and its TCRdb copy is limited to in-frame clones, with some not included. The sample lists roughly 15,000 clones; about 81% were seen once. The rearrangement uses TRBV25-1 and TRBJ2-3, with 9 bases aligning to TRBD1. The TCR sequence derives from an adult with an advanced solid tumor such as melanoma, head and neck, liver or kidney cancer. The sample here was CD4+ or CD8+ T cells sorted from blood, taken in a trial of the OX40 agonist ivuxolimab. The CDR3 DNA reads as TGTGCCAGCAGTGAAGGGCGGACAGGGGACACAGATACGCAGTATTTT. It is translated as CASSEGRTGDTDTQYF.